This TCR beta chain was identified in a study of T-cell memory formation after mild COVID-19. Study background: Clusters were largely donor specific. Regarding the study as a whole: Shrinking CD4+ clones were chiefly CM and EM; CD8+ ones were chiefly EMRA. Second-wave clones with a day 37 peak had unconfirmed SARS-CoV-2 specificity.

The CDR3 covers 15 residues. Germline CDR1 SGHNT, CDR2 YYREEE (reference sequence). Between the trimmed V and J ends, which lost 4 bases and 8 bases, there was a span of 19 bases. For this clonotype: Its antigen is as yet unknown.

From the 5' RACE reads, TCRdb called clonotypes with MiXCR, one entry per CDR3 protein. This sample has under 600,000 distinct CDR3 sequences, with roughly 22% found just once. Specimen: PBMCs or a T cell subset sorted from them (not recorded which). The receptor's source is an adult woman who had mild COVID-19 (a few samples of this study predate the infection). Cell type and time point are not known. The chain joins TRBV5-4 to TRBJ2-1; D not resolved. The CDR3 is CASSGSPSPGDEQFF. The CDR3 DNA reads TGTGCCAGCAGCGGGTCCCCAAGTCCGGGTGATGAGCAGTTCTTC.